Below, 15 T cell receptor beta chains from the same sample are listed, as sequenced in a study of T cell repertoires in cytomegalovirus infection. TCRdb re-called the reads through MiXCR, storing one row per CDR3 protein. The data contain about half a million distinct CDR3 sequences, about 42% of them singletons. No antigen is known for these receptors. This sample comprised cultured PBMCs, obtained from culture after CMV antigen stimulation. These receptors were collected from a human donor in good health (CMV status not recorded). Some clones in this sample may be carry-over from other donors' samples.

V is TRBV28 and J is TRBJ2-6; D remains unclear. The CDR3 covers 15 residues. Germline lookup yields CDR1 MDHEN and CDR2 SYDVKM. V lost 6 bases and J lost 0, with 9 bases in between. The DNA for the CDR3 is TGTGCCAGCAGCGCCCCACGCTCTGGGGCCAACGTCCTGACTTTC. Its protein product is CASSAPRSGANVLTF. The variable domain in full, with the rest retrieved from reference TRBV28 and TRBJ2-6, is DVKVTQSSRYLVKRTGEKVFLECVQDMDHENMFWYRQDPGLGLRLIYFSYDVKMKEKGDIPEGYSVSREKKERFSLILESASTNQTSMYLCASSAPRSGANVLTFGAGSRLTVL.

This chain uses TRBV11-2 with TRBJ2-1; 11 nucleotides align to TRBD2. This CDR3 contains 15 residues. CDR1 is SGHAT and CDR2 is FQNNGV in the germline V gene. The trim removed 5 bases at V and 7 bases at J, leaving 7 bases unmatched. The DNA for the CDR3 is TGTGCCAGCAGCCGACAGGGACTAGCGGTAAATGAGCAGTTCTTC. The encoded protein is CASSRQGLAVNEQFF.

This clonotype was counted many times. CDR3 nucleotide sequence: TGTGCCAGCAGCCGAGGGGGGAACACTGAAGCTTTCTTT. Amino acid sequence: CASSRGGNTEAFF. The chain links TRBV7-9 to TRBJ1-1; D might be TRBD1 (6 bases). The V gene's germline CDR1 is SEHNR and CDR2 FQNEAQ (reference sequence). This CDR3 comprises 13 residues. V lost 5 bases to trimming and J lost 1 base, with 8 bases between them.

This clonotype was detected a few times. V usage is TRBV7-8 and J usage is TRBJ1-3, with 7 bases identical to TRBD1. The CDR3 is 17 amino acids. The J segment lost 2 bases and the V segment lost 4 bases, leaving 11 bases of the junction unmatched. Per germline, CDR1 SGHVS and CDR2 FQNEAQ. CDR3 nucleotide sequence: TGTGCCAGCAGCTCCCGACAGGGAAGAGAACCTGGAAACACCATATATTTT. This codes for CASSSRQGREPGNTIYF.

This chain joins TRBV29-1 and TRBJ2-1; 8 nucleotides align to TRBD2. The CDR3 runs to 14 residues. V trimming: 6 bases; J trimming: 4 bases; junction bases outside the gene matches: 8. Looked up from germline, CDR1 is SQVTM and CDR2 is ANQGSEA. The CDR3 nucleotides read TGCAGCGTCGAACTAGCGGTGGTATACAATGAGCAGTTCTTC. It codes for CSVELAVVYNEQFF.

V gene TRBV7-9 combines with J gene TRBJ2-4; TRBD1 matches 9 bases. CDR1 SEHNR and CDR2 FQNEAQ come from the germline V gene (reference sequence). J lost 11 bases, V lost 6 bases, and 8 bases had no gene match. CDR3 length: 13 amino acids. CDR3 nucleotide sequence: TGTGCCAGCAGGAGGGACAGGGATGGTGTTCAGTACTTC. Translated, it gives CASRRDRDGVQYF.

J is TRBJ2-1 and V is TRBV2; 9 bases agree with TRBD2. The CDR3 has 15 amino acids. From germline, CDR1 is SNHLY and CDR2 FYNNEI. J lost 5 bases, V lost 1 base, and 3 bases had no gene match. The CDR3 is CASSEDPSGDNEQFF. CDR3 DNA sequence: TGTGCCAGCAGTGAAGATCCTAGCGGGGACAATGAGCAGTTCTTC.

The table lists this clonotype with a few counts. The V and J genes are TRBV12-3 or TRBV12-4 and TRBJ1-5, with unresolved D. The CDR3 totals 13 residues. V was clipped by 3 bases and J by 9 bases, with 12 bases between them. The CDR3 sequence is CASSFTEDAPQHF. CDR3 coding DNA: TGTGCCAGCAGTTTTACGGAGGATGCGCCCCAGCATTTT.

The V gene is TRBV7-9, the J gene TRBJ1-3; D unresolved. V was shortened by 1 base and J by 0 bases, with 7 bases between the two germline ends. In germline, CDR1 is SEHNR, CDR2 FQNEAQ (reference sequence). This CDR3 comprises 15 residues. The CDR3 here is CASSLVWDSGNTIYF. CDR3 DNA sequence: TGTGCCAGCAGCTTAGTCTGGGACTCTGGAAACACCATATATTTT.

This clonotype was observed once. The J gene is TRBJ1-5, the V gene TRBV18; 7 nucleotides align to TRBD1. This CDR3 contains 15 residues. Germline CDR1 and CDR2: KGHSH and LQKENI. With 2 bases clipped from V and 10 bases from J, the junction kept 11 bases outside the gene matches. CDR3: CASSPGQGVVGPQHF. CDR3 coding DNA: TGTGCCAGCTCACCAGGTCAGGGGGTTGTCGGCCCCCAGCATTTT.

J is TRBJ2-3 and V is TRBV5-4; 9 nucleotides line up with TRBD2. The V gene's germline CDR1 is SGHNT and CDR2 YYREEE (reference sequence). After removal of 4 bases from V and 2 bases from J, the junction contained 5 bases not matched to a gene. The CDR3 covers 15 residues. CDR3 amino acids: CASSRSGGDTDTQYF. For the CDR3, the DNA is TGTGCCAGCAGCCGTAGCGGGGGAGACACAGATACGCAGTATTTT.

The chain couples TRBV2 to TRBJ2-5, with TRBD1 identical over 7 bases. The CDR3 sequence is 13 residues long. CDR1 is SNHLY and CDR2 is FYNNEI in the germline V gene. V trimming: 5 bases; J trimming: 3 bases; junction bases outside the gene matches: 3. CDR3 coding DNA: TGTGCCAGCAGTACGACAGGGAAAGAGACCCAGTACTTC. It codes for CASSTTGKETQYF.

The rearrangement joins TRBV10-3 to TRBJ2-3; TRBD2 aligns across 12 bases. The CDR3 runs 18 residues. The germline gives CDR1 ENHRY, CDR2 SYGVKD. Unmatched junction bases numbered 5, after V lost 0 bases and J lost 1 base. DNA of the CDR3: TGTGCCATCAGTGAGTCGACAAGGACTAGCGGGGGCACAGATACGCAGTATTTT. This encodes CAISESTRTSGGTDTQYF.

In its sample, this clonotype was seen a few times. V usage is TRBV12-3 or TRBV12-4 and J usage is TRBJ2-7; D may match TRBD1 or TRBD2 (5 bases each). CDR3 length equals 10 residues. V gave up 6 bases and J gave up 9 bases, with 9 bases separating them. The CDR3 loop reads CASRGRRQYF. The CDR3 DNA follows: TGTGCCAGCAGGGGACGTAGGCAGTACTTC.

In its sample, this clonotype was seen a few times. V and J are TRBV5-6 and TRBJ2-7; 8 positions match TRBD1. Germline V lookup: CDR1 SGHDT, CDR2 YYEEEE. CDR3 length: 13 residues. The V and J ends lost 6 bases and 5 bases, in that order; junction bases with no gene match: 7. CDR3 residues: CASNSRGQNEQYF. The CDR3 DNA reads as TGTGCCAGCAACTCCAGGGGGCAGAACGAGCAGTACTTC.